The source of this T cell receptor beta chain is a study of blood T cell repertoires in COVID-19. The wider study: Acute-phase and convalescent COVID-19 samples originated in the United States, Italy and Spain. Sample material is recorded as cDNA or gDNA derived from T cells, B-cell-depleted T cells, or PBMCs.

This CDR3 region has 17 residues. Per germline, CDR1 ENHRY and CDR2 SYGVKD. Trimming left V 3 bases short and J 0 bases short, with 15 bases between. Method: immunoSEQ multiplex PCR; TCRdb's copy keeps in-frame clones and lacks some. The sample consists of tens of thousands of clones, more than 85% of them appearing once. The sequence derives from a woman aged 65 to 85 with active COVID-19. The J gene is TRBJ1-3, the V gene TRBV10-3; D perhaps matches TRBD1 (5 bases). Sequenced: peripheral blood. DNA of the CDR3: TGTGCCATCAGTGAAACCCTCAGGGAAAGCTCTGGAAACACCATATATTTT. Its protein is CAISETLRESSGNTIYF.